One and the same sample provided the 9 T cell receptor beta chains below, sequenced in a study of cytomegalovirus exposure and HLA in healthy donors. The PCR made use of 60 Vbeta and 13 Jbeta primers. Sequenced by immunoSEQ multiplex PCR; TCRdb stores in-frame clones only, minus some. This sample's table reports around 200,000 clones. Sample: PBMCs. These receptors all come from a girl aged 2-10 years in good health and CMV-seropositive.

V usage is TRBV7-2 and J usage is TRBJ2-1, with TRBD2 matching over 8 bases. Unmatched junction bases numbered 4, after V lost 3 bases and J lost 3 bases. This CDR3 is built from 15 residues. The germline CDR1 and CDR2 sequences are SGHTA and FQGNSA. CDR3 nucleotides: TGTGCCAGCAGCTTTGGGACTAGGGTCTACAATGAGCAGTTCTTC. This encodes CASSFGTRVYNEQFF. The full variable domain, in which reference TRBV7-2 and TRBJ2-1 provide the parts outside the CDR3, is GAGVSQSPSNKVTEKGKDVELRCDPISGHTALYWYRQSLGQGLEFLIYFQGNSAPDKSGLPSDRFSAERTGGSVSTLTIQRTQQEDSAVYLCASSFGTRVYNEQFFGPGTRLTVL.

The chain combines TRBV19 with TRBJ2-3; TRBD2 aligns across 14 bases. In germline, CDR1 is LNHDA, CDR2 SQIVND (reference sequence). The ends lost 6 bases at V and 1 base at J; junction bases unmatched: 6. The CDR3 consists of 17 residues. CDR3 in DNA: TGTGCCAGTAGCCTAGGACTAGCGGGAGGTCGCACAGATACGCAGTATTTT. It yields the protein CASSLGLAGGRTDTQYF. The full variable domain, rest sourced from reference TRBV19 and TRBJ2-3, is DGGITQSPKYLFRKEGQNVTLSCEQNLNHDAMYWYRQDPGQGLRLIYYSQIVNDFQKGDIAEGYSVSREKKESFPLTVTSAQKNPTAFYLCASSLGLAGGRTDTQYFGPGTRLTVL.

This rearrangement joins TRBV9 to TRBJ2-7; 11 bases are shared with TRBD2. Trimming removed 2 bases from V and 1 base from J; junction bases left unmatched: 5. The CDR3 is made up of 16 amino acids. Germline V lookup: CDR1 SGDLS, CDR2 YYNGEE. CDR3 sequence reads: CASSVSGLADSYEQYF. For the CDR3, the DNA is TGTGCCAGCAGCGTTTCGGGACTAGCGGATTCCTACGAGCAGTACTTC.

This sequence joins TRBV7-2 and TRBJ2-3; D is perhaps TRBD2 (5 bases). V was trimmed by 5 bases and J by 6 bases, leaving 15 bases between them. CDR1 and CDR2 (germline): SGHTA, FQGNSA. The CDR3 is 14 amino acids. The CDR3 coding sequence is TGTGCCAGCAGCCCACTCATCTTAGCGGATACGCAGTATTTT. Translating gives CASSPLILADTQYF.

The rearrangement joins TRBV28 to TRBJ2-3; the match to TRBD2 covers 7 bases. Germline V lookup: CDR1 MDHEN, CDR2 SYDVKM. CDR3 length: 15 residues. The V segment lost 4 bases and the J segment 4 bases; nucleotides outside the gene matches: 8. DNA for the CDR3: TGTGCCAGCAGTTCCTCGGGGAGGGTGGCAGATACGCAGTATTTT. As protein: CASSSSGRVADTQYF.

The chain combines TRBV9 with TRBJ2-7; D is undetermined. The CDR3 consists of 15 residues. In germline, CDR1 is SGDLS, CDR2 YYNGEE. V was clipped by 0 bases and J by 0 bases, with 10 bases between them. This chain's CDR3 is CASSVAPASSYEQYF. The CDR3 nucleotides read TGTGCCAGCAGCGTAGCACCCGCTAGCTCCTACGAGCAGTACTTC.

The chain links TRBV6-1 to TRBJ1-5, with D maybe TRBD1 (5 bases). The CDR3 covers 15 residues. V was cut by 4 bases and J by 3 bases, with 13 bases left in between. Germline V CDR1 and CDR2: MNHNS, SASEGT. CDR3 DNA sequence: TGTGCCAGCAGTGGTAGCAGGGTCTCCAATCAGCCCCAGCATTTT. Its protein product is CASSGSRVSNQPQHF.

This chain connects TRBV6-1 to TRBJ2-7, with D possibly TRBD1 on 5 matching bases. Germline lookup yields CDR1 MNHNS and CDR2 SASEGT. The CDR3 contains 13 residues. Trimming removed 6 bases from V and 3 bases from J, with 12 bases in between. The CDR3 loop is CASSKTQDYEQYF. CDR3 bases: TGTGCCAGCAGCAAAACACAGGACTACGAGCAGTACTTC.

The chain combines TRBV30 with TRBJ2-7; 7 bases line up with TRBD1. The CDR3 has 16 residues. The junction had 11 bases not matched to a gene; V was cut back by 1 base and J by 2 bases. Germline V gives CDR1 GTSNPN, CDR2 SVGIG (reference sequence). The DNA for the CDR3 is TGTGCCTGGAGTGCCGGGACAGCTCACACTGCCTACGAGCAGTACTTC. Residues: CAWSAGTAHTAYEQYF.